The TCR beta chain under discussion was sequenced for a study of T cells in Graves' hyperthyroidism and ophthalmopathy. Study results and limitations: Among thyroid clonotypes expanded above 0.001, most also appeared in blood.

Over 18 months, lack of ophthalmopathy progression marked Graves' hyperthyroidism as stable. Criteria for exclusion of patients were uncontrolled infection, other autoimmune disease, pregnancy or lactation. Fresh peripheral blood, less than 11 ml of it, supplied the PBMCs. The CDR3 loop spans 16 amino acids. The ends lost 4 bases at V and 2 bases at J; junction bases unmatched: 8. CDR1 is LGHNA, CDR2 YSLEER, per germline. This clonotype was detected many times. The antigen is not known. The TCR beta CDR3 regions underwent amplification using RNA transcripts as the source. HTBI primers drove first-round RT-PCR of the TCR CDR3. TCRdb re-analysed the multiplex PCR reads in MiXCR, keeping a single row per CDR3 protein. The profile shows more than 300,000 distinct CDR3 sequences, approximately 13% of them singletons.

This receptor was taken from a young woman with Graves' hyperthyroidism. Sequencing was carried out using blood. The chain carries TRBV4-3 and TRBJ2-3; the match to TRBD2 covers 8 bases. The chain's CDR3 is CASSRQGTSTTDTQYF. The CDR3 DNA reads as TGCGCCAGCAGCCGCCAAGGGACTAGTACCACAGATACGCAGTATTTT.